This T cell receptor (beta chain) was captured by sequencing in a study of shared clonotypes between healthy human individuals. On the study more broadly: CD4 naive cells filled three plates per donor, CD4 memory three, CD8 naive two and CD8 memory one.

Findings and limits, study-wide: Clonotype sharing among donors likely depends on sequencing depth. The diversity represented, both genetic and in exposure history, was limited by few donors.

The input for sorted-subset replicate PCRs was about 0.2 ug DNA, 25,000 to 35,000 T cell genomes. Sequencing was performed with immunoSEQ multiplex PCR; in TCRdb, only in-frame clones are kept and a portion is missing. Among about 2.4 million clones listed, roughly 93% were seen once. The CDR3 contains 14 residues. Note on this clone: The target antigen is unknown.

This TCR derives from a young man in good health. Some clones in this sample may be carry-over from other donors' samples. The sequencing sample was made of naive CD4+ T cells from PBMCs. The subset was: CD45RA+ positively selected. The chain has TRBV21-1 and TRBJ1-1; the D call of TRBD1 is as the table states it, not checked on the DNA. TRBV21-1 is reported as a pseudogene. The CDR3 coding sequence is TGTGCCAGCAGCAAACAAGAAGCAGGCACTGAAGCTTTCTTT. This gives the protein CASSKQEAGTEAFF.